Below, 29 T cell receptor beta chains from the same sample are listed, as sequenced in a study of T cells in Graves' hyperthyroidism and ophthalmopathy. From RNA transcripts, TCR beta CDR3 regions were amplified. Researchers ran a first-round RT-PCR on the TCR CDR3 using the HTBI primer set. In TCRdb, the multiplex PCR reads were re-called with MiXCR into one record per CDR3 protein. This sample has 300,000 to 450,000 distinct CDR3 sequences, with about 15% found just once. Sequences were obtained from blood. The receptors shown here come from a woman aged 55-70 years with Graves' hyperthyroidism.

This chain links TRBV7-8 with TRBJ1-5; TRBD1 agrees at 7 bases. The germline gives CDR1 SGHVS, CDR2 FQNEAQ. This CDR3 comprises 16 residues. With 5 bases clipped from V and 3 bases from J, the junction kept 10 bases outside the gene matches. The CDR3 DNA reads TGTGCCAGCAGCGCCGGCCGGGACAGACACAATCAGCCCCAGCATTTT. This gives the protein CASSAGRDRHNQPQHF.

This clonotype was recorded at least ten times. An end of the junction does not agree with germline; a read error may underlie this. The gene calls are TRBV5-1 and TRBJ2-5, with TRBD2 identical over 11 bases. The CDR3 totals 15 residues. The V gene's germline CDR1 is SGHRS and CDR2 YFSETQ. CDR3 residues: CASSFGTSGQETQYF. CDR3 sequence (DNA): TGTGCCAGCAGTTTCGGGACTAGCGGACAAGAGACCCAGTACTTC.

At least ten counts were recorded for this clonotype. The rearrangement links TRBV7-8 to TRBJ1-2, with 9 bases lining up with TRBD1. Unmatched junction bases numbered 14, after V lost 3 bases and J lost 3 bases. The length of the CDR3 is 18 residues. Per germline, CDR1 SGHVS and CDR2 FQNEAQ. The DNA of the CDR3 is TGTGCCAGCAGCTTGAGCGCCGGGACAGGGACGGCCTACTATGGCTACACCTTC. Its protein is CASSLSAGTGTAYYGYTF.

The chain is built from TRBV30 and TRBJ2-7; 12 nucleotides align to TRBD1. Germline V gene lookup returns CDR1 GTSNPN and CDR2 SVGIG (reference sequence). The CDR3 extends over 13 amino acids. The V and J ends lost 6 bases and 4 bases, in that order; junction bases with no gene match: 4. CDR3: CACGTGGAYEQYF. CDR3 nucleotide sequence: TGTGCCTGCGGGACAGGGGGCGCATACGAGCAGTACTTC.

This clonotype showed up just a few times. The rearrangement uses TRBV20-1 and TRBJ2-3; D may match TRBD1 or TRBD2 (5 bases each). The germline V gene encodes CDR1 DFQATT and CDR2 SNEGSKA (reference sequence). V was pared by 0 bases and J by 9 bases, with 13 bases between. This CDR3 region has 13 residues. The CDR3 region has the DNA TGCAGTGCTAGAGATATAACTAGGGACACGCAGTATTTT. It encodes CSARDITRDTQYF.

This clonotype was picked up many times. V gene TRBV19 combines with J gene TRBJ1-2, with 9 nucleotides matching TRBD1. The CDR3 sequence is 19 residues long. The germline V gene encodes CDR1 LNHDA and CDR2 SQIVND (reference sequence). After removal of 5 bases from V and 0 bases from J, the junction contained 16 bases not matched to a gene. CDR3 sequence reads: CASSSVPGQGQNTNYGYTF. The DNA for the CDR3 is TGTGCCAGTAGTTCCGTCCCGGGACAGGGACAGAACACTAACTATGGCTACACCTTC.

This clonotype was observed many times. The V call is TRBV29-1, the J call TRBJ2-1; D gene ambiguous. This CDR3 comprises 11 residues. Trimming took 5 bases from V and 3 from J, leaving 5 bases between them. Germline CDR1 reads SQVTM; CDR2 reads ANQGSEA. CDR3 bases: TGCAGCGTTTATAACTACAATGAGCAGTTCTTC. Translating gives CSVYNYNEQFF.

The chain employs TRBV10-3 and TRBJ1-2; 7 bases agree with TRBD1. Germline V gene data show CDR1 as ENHRY and CDR2 as SYGVKD. Trimming removed 3 bases from V and 2 bases from J; junction bases left unmatched: 3. This CDR3 is built from 14 residues. The CDR3 region is CAISDGGGNYGYTF. As DNA, the CDR3 is TGTGCCATCAGTGATGGAGGGGGCAACTATGGCTACACCTTC.

Regarding this clonotype: In this CDR3 the conserved last residue, phenylalanine or tryptophan, is missing, so a read error is likely. The genes are TRBV11-2 and TRBJ2-3; TRBD1 matches 10 bases. In germline, CDR1 is SGHAT, CDR2 FQNNGV. Trimming cost V 7 bases and J 3 bases; bases outside gene matches: 4. The CDR3 loop spans 14 amino acids. CDR3 nucleotides: TGTGCCAGCATGAGGACAGGGGGGACAGATACGCAGTATTCT. Translated: CASMRTGGTDTQYS.

This chain links TRBV27 with TRBJ2-3; possibly TRBD2 for D (5 bases). Looked up from germline, CDR1 is MNHEY and CDR2 is SMNVEV (reference sequence). This CDR3 comprises 15 residues. Trimming took off 2 bases at V and 6 bases at J, with 15 bases between the two ends. CDR3 in amino acids: CASSLRPRGWDTQYF. CDR3 in DNA: TGTGCCAGCAGTTTAAGGCCGCGCGGGTGGGATACGCAGTATTTT.

The CDR3 loop reads CASSPSSSYGYTF. The CDR3 region has the DNA TGTGCCAGCAGCCCGTCCTCTTCCTATGGCTACACCTTC. The chain recombines TRBV7-9 with TRBJ1-2; D unresolved. Germline V gene sequence: CDR1 SEHNR, CDR2 FQNEAQ (reference sequence). V dropped 5 bases and J dropped 4 bases, with 11 bases sitting between them. The CDR3 is 13 amino acids.

Many counts were recorded for this clonotype. This chain uses TRBV28 with TRBJ1-5; D gene ambiguous. With 6 bases removed from V and 3 bases from J, the gap between germline ends came to 6 bases. The CDR3 extends over 12 amino acids. Germline V gene lookup returns CDR1 MDHEN and CDR2 SYDVKM. Here the CDR3 DNA reads TGTGCCAGCAGAAAGTCCAATCAGCCCCAGCATTTT. The encoded protein is CASRKSNQPQHF.

The J gene is TRBJ2-5, the V gene TRBV20-1; 7 positions agree with TRBD2. Germline V gene data show CDR1 as DFQATT and CDR2 as SNEGSKA (reference sequence). There are 16 residues in the CDR3. V shed 0 bases and J 1 base; nucleotides not matched to a gene: 8. The CDR3 nucleotides are TGCAGTGCTAGAGATCCCCGTTCTAGCGGCCAAGAGACCCAGTACTTC. This translates into CSARDPRSSGQETQYF.

Ten or more counts support this clonotype. The chain joins TRBV3-1 to TRBJ1-5, with D possibly TRBD1 on 5 matching bases. CDR3 length: 16 amino acids. From germline, CDR1 is LGHDT and CDR2 YNNKEL (reference sequence). Trimming pared 0 bases from V and 6 bases from J, leaving 15 bases between. CDR3 in amino acids: CASSQDMGVSGQPQHF. The CDR3 coding sequence is TGTGCCAGCAGCCAAGATATGGGGGTTTCGGGTCAGCCCCAGCATTTT.

This clonotype was seen many times. The chain has TRBV18 and TRBJ2-3; D is unresolved. The CDR3 has 11 residues. Looked up from germline, CDR1 is KGHSH and CDR2 is LQKENI. V was pared by 2 bases and J by 6 bases, with 3 bases between. The CDR3 region is CASSPKDTQYF. Here the CDR3 DNA reads TGTGCCAGCTCACCAAAGGATACGCAGTATTTT.

There are many counts of this clonotype. V gene TRBV5-1 combines with J gene TRBJ2-7; possible D gene TRBD1, 5 bases. The germline V and J ends were trimmed by 0 bases and 2 bases, with 9 bases remaining between them. Germline-derived CDR1 and CDR2 are SGHRS and YFSETQ. The CDR3 covers 14 residues. CDR3 sequence reads: CASSLASGPYEQYF. For the CDR3, the DNA is TGCGCCAGCAGCTTGGCCTCAGGGCCCTACGAGCAGTACTTC.

This sequence joins TRBV10-3 and TRBJ2-1; 10 bases agree with TRBD2. Unmatched junction bases numbered 11, after V lost 7 bases and J lost 8 bases. The length of the CDR3 is 15 residues. Per germline, CDR1 ENHRY and CDR2 SYGVKD. The CDR3 spells CAITPGLAEMDEQFF. Written as DNA, the CDR3 is TGTGCCATCACCCCCGGACTAGCGGAGATGGATGAGCAGTTCTTC.

This clonotype was found a few times. The genes are TRBV7-2 and TRBJ2-7, with 10 positions matching TRBD2. The CDR3 loop spans 16 amino acids. CDR1 and CDR2 (germline): SGHTA, FQGNSA. With V trimmed by 7 bases and J by 0 bases, 9 bases remained unmatched. CDR3 coding DNA: TGTGCCAGCAACTACCAAGGGACTAGCGCCTCCTACGAGCAGTACTTC. It codes for CASNYQGTSASYEQYF.

This clonotype was picked up many times. The V and J genes are TRBV6-1 and TRBJ1-1, with 8 positions matching TRBD1. The CDR3 extends over 13 amino acids. Trimming removed 4 bases from V and 7 bases from J; junction bases left unmatched: 5. Germline CDR1 reads MNHNS; CDR2 reads SASEGT. In nucleotides, the CDR3 is TGTGCCAGCAGTGGGGGGACAGGCCGTGAAGCTTTCTTT. Protein sequence: CASSGGTGREAFF.

This clonotype was counted ten times or more. The chain combines TRBV7-9 with TRBJ2-7; tentative D call: TRBD1 (6 bases). V was shortened by 5 bases and J by 5 bases, with 16 bases between the two germline ends. Germline V gives CDR1 SEHNR, CDR2 FQNEAQ (reference sequence). The CDR3 runs to 14 residues. In DNA form, the CDR3 reads TGTGCCAGCAGCCTCAACCGGGACACTGACGAGCAGTACTTC. Its translation is CASSLNRDTDEQYF.

The V and J genes are TRBV7-9 and TRBJ1-5; 8 positions match TRBD1. The CDR3 is 17 amino acids. CDR1 and CDR2 (germline): SEHNR, FQNEAQ (reference sequence). With 4 bases clipped from V and 5 bases from J, the junction kept 13 bases outside the gene matches. CDR3 sequence (DNA): TGTGCCAGCAGCTCCAATCCGCTCGGCAGGGGGCATCAGCCCCAGCATTTT. It yields the protein CASSSNPLGRGHQPQHF. The whole variable domain, filled in from reference TRBV7-9 and TRBJ1-5, reads DTGVSQNPRHKITKRGQNVTFRCDPISEHNRLYWYRQTLGQGPEFLTYFQNEAQLEKSRLLSDRFSAERPKGSFSTLEIQRTEQGDSAMYLCASSSNPLGRGHQPQHFGDGTRLSIL.

In its sample, this clonotype was seen many times. A junction boundary mismatches the germline segment, possibly from a read error. The chain uses TRBV2 and TRBJ2-3; 7 nucleotides align to TRBD2. Germline CDR1 SNHLY, CDR2 FYNNEI. CDR3 size: 14 residues. The CDR3 DNA reads TGTGCCAGCAGTGAAGTGACGGCGGGAGATTCGCAGTATTTT. Protein: CASSEVTAGDSQYF. Filled out from reference TRBV2 and TRBJ2-3, the complete variable domain reads EPEVTQTPSHQVTQMGQEVILRCVPISNHLYFYWYRQILGQKVEFLVSFYNNEISEKSEIFDDQFSVERPDGSNFTLKIRSTKLEDSAMYFCASSEVTAGDSQYFGPGTRLTVL.

This clonotype came up many times. The chain is built from TRBV6-2 or TRBV6-3 and TRBJ2-1; 7 bases line up with TRBD2. After removal of 7 bases from V and 0 bases from J, the junction contained 21 bases not matched to a gene. The CDR3 has 20 amino acids. CDR1 is MNHEY, CDR2 SVGEGT, per germline. The CDR3 coding sequence is TGTGCCAGCACCTATCCCGGTGGGGCTAGCGGCACGTTCTCCTACAATGAGCAGTTCTTC. Translated: CASTYPGGASGTFSYNEQFF.

This clonotype was seen repeatedly, ten times or more. The chain links TRBV7-8 to TRBJ1-5, with D tentatively TRBD1 (6 bases). Looked up from germline, CDR1 is SGHVS and CDR2 is FQNEAQ. The V gene lost 5 bases and the J gene lost 7 bases, with 24 bases spanning the gap. This CDR3 is built from 17 residues. The CDR3 is CASSALIGSHRVQPQHF. Written as DNA, the CDR3 is TGTGCCAGCAGCGCCTTAATCGGGAGTCACAGGGTCCAGCCCCAGCATTTT.

Details on this clonotype: A single base separates this from a much larger clone, so it may be a read error. V gene TRBV13 combines with J gene TRBJ1-1; no firm D call. The CDR3 covers 14 residues. The V end was cut by 3 bases, the J end by 6 bases, with 14 bases between. The V gene's germline CDR1 is PRHDT and CDR2 FYEKMQ (reference sequence). The CDR3 spells CASSFRVRGAEAFF. CDR3 DNA sequence: TGTGCCAGCAGCTTCCGGGTTAGAGGCGCTGAAGCTTTCTTT. The full variable domain, in which reference TRBV13 and TRBJ1-1 provide the parts outside the CDR3, is AAGVIQSPRHLIKEKRETATLKCYPIPRHDTVYWYQQGPGQDPQFLISFYEKMQSDKGSIPDRFSAQQFSDYHSELNMSSLELGDSALYFCASSFRVRGAEAFFGQGTRLTVV.

Many counts were recorded for this clonotype. This CDR3 is CASSSYKQSTDTQYF. Written as DNA, the CDR3 is TGTGCCAGCAGTTCCTATAAGCAGAGCACAGATACGCAGTATTTT. This sequence joins TRBV28 and TRBJ2-3; D is uncertain. Per the germline V gene, CDR1 is MDHEN and CDR2 is SYDVKM. V lost 4 bases and J 0 bases, leaving 11 bases between the germline ends. The CDR3 is 15 amino acids.

This clonotype was found many times. The chain carries TRBV20-1 and TRBJ2-3, with TRBD2 as a possible D gene (6 bases). The CDR3 is made up of 15 amino acids. Germline CDR1 is DFQATT and CDR2 is SNEGSKA (reference sequence). V was cut by 4 bases and J by 6 bases, with 20 bases left in between. The CDR3 is CSAKHPGDQSDTQYF. CDR3 in DNA: TGCAGTGCTAAACACCCGGGAGACCAGAGTGATACGCAGTATTTT.

The table lists this clonotype with many counts. The gene calls are TRBV19 and TRBJ2-5; no clear D. The germline V gene encodes CDR1 LNHDA and CDR2 SQIVND (reference sequence). The CDR3 is 13 amino acids. The ends were cut back, 5 bases at V and 4 bases at J, with 11 bases in the middle. The CDR3 bases are TGTGCCAGTAGTTCCCCGGCCCTAGAGACCCAGTACTTC. Translated, it gives CASSSPALETQYF. The entire variable domain, with the rest obtained from reference TRBV19 and TRBJ2-5, is as follows: DGGITQSPKYLFRKEGQNVTLSCEQNLNHDAMYWYRQDPGQGLRLIYYSQIVNDFQKGDIAEGYSVSREKKESFPLTVTSAQKNPTAFYLCASSSPALETQYFGPGTRLLVL.

In this sample, this clonotype turned up many times. V and J are TRBV20-1 and TRBJ2-1; TRBD2 might be the D (6 bases). Looked up from germline, CDR1 is DFQATT and CDR2 is SNEGSKA (reference sequence). With 3 bases removed from V and 10 bases from J, the gap between germline ends came to 10 bases. CDR3 size: 11 residues. CDR3 amino acids: CSASGSWEQFF. The CDR3 nucleotides read TGCAGTGCTAGCGGGAGCTGGGAGCAGTTCTTC.